What follows are 15 T cell receptor beta chains derived from one specimen sequenced in a study of blood T cell repertoires in COVID-19. Only in-frame clones appear in the TCRdb table, and some are missing; sequencing was by immunoSEQ multiplex PCR. The sample has roughly 100,000 clones, 80% to 90% seen once. The source material was peripheral blood. These receptors all stem from an elderly man with COVID-19, enrolled during active disease.

The V call is TRBV2, the J call TRBJ1-5; unclear D gene. Deletions cut 7 bases from V and 10 bases from J, with 23 bases between. CDR3 size: 15 residues. Germline lookup yields CDR1 SNHLY and CDR2 FYNNEI. CDR3: CASKGDPVLESPQHF. DNA of the CDR3: TGTGCCAGCAAGGGAGACCCCGTATTAGAGTCACCCCAGCATTTT. Combining the CDR3 with reference TRBV2 and TRBJ1-5 gives the whole variable domain EPEVTQTPSHQVTQMGQEVILRCVPISNHLYFYWYRQILGQKVEFLVSFYNNEISEKSEIFDDQFSVERPDGSNFTLKIRSTKLEDSAMYFCASKGDPVLESPQHFGDGTRLSIL.

The CDR3 sequence is CASNREFGNEKLFF. The CDR3 DNA is TGTGCCAGCAATAGGGAGTTCGGGAATGAAAAACTGTTTTTT. The J gene is TRBJ1-4, the V gene TRBV6-5; D remains unclear. Trimming cost V 7 bases and J 5 bases, with 14 bases left between them. The CDR3 contains 14 residues. Germline V gene data show CDR1 as MNHEY and CDR2 as SVGAGI.

The V call is TRBV18, the J call TRBJ2-7, with 9 bases matching TRBD2. Germline CDR1 is KGHSH and CDR2 is LQKENI. V lost 1 base to trimming and J lost 4 bases; unmatched junction nucleotides: 8. This CDR3 comprises 16 residues. CDR3 sequence (DNA): TGTGCCAGCTCACCACGAAGGGCGGGGGGGCTGTACGAGCAGTACTTC. This sequence encodes CASSPRRAGGLYEQYF.

J is TRBJ2-7 and V is TRBV2; D is perhaps TRBD1 (6 bases). V lost 3 bases and J lost 2, with 20 bases in between. Germline V gene data show CDR1 as SNHLY and CDR2 as FYNNEI. The CDR3 is 17 residues long. The CDR3 loop is CASSDEVTGQITYEQYF. The CDR3 nucleotides are TGTGCCAGCAGTGACGAGGTTACGGGACAAATAACCTACGAGCAGTACTTC.

The CDR3 region is CASSHPFLEMETQYF. CDR3 DNA sequence: TGTGCCAGCAGCCACCCTTTTTTGGAGATGGAGACCCAGTACTTC. V gene TRBV7-9 combines with J gene TRBJ2-5; D unclear. V was pared by 5 bases and J by 5 bases, with 18 bases between. CDR3 length equals 15 residues. Germline V gene sequence: CDR1 SEHNR, CDR2 FQNEAQ (reference sequence).

This chain's CDR3 is CASSVDYTNYGYTF. In DNA, the CDR3 is TGTGCCAGCAGCGTAGATTACACCAACTATGGCTACACCTTC. The V gene is TRBV9, the J gene TRBJ1-2; D gene ambiguous. Germline CDR1 reads SGDLS; CDR2 reads YYNGEE. The V gene lost 0 bases and the J gene lost 2 bases, with 8 bases spanning the gap. There are 14 residues in the CDR3.

The rearrangement links TRBV9 to TRBJ2-2, with D perhaps TRBD1 (5 bases). This CDR3 has 14 residues. CDR1 is SGDLS, CDR2 YYNGEE, per germline. V was trimmed by 0 bases and J by 5 bases, leaving 8 bases between them. In DNA form, the CDR3 reads TGTGCCAGCAGCGTAGTGACAGAGACCGGGGAGCTGTTTTTT. It yields the protein CASSVVTETGELFF.

This chain uses TRBV30 with TRBJ1-1; perhaps TRBD1 as D (5 bases). The CDR3 totals 16 residues. Germline assignment: CDR1 GTSNPN and CDR2 SVGIG (reference sequence). The V end was cut by 0 bases, the J end by 3 bases, with 17 bases between. CDR3 protein: CAWSVRRGTGDTEAFF. CDR3 coding DNA: TGTGCCTGGAGTGTCCGAAGGGGCACGGGCGACACTGAAGCTTTCTTT.

This chain uses TRBV6-6 with TRBJ1-5; possibly TRBD1 for D (6 bases). Trimming shortened V by 4 bases and J by 7 bases, and 11 bases separated the two germline ends. Germline V gene sequence: CDR1 MNHNY, CDR2 SVGAGI (reference sequence). The CDR3 covers 13 residues. As DNA, the CDR3 is TGTGCCAGCAGTTCAGGGGTCGAACAGCCCCAGCATTTT. Translating it yields CASSSGVEQPQHF.

The chain carries TRBV15 and TRBJ2-7; 11 nucleotides line up with TRBD2. The CDR3 consists of 15 residues. The V gene's germline CDR1 is LNHNV and CDR2 YYDKDF (reference sequence). Losses at the gene ends were 1 base for V and 5 bases for J; bases not matched to a gene: 4. The CDR3 protein is CATSRALAGGNEQYF. In DNA, the CDR3 is TGTGCCACCAGCAGAGCTCTAGCGGGAGGAAACGAGCAGTACTTC.

There are a few counts of this clone. This chain links TRBV9 with TRBJ2-1; 12 bases match TRBD2. The V gene end was trimmed by 3 bases and the J gene end by 4 bases; junction bases not matched to a gene: 11. The germline CDR1 and CDR2 sequences are SGDLS and YYNGEE. This CDR3 is 18 amino acids long. This CDR3 is CASSALAGGPHSYNEQFF. CDR3 DNA: TGTGCCAGCAGCGCCCTAGCGGGGGGGCCCCATTCGTACAATGAGCAGTTCTTC.

The V and J genes are TRBV7-2 and TRBJ2-7, with 8 bases fitting TRBD2. V was clipped by 0 bases and J by 3 bases; unmatched bases: 4. Germline V gene lookup returns CDR1 SGHTA and CDR2 FQGNSA. The CDR3 contains 15 residues. Written as DNA, the CDR3 is TGTGCCAGCAGCTTAGCGCTGGGACTAGACTACGAGCAGTACTTC. It encodes CASSLALGLDYEQYF.

V and J are TRBV3-1 (or the pseudogene TRBV3-2) and TRBJ2-3; no clear D gene. Germline V gene lookup returns CDR1 LGHDT and CDR2 YNNKEL (reference sequence). V was pared by 1 base and J by 2 bases, with 4 bases between. The CDR3 is made up of 13 amino acids. CDR3 residues: CASSQAYTDTQYF. The CDR3 DNA sequence: TGTGCCAGCAGCCAAGCCTACACAGATACGCAGTATTTT.

The chain links TRBV9 to TRBJ2-4, with 15 bases fitting TRBD2. The ends lost 3 bases at V and 3 bases at J; junction bases unmatched: 4. The V gene's germline CDR1 is SGDLS and CDR2 YYNGEE. The CDR3 consists of 17 residues. The CDR3, as DNA: TGTGCCAGCAGCGCGGGACTAGCGGGGGGAGGCAAAAACATTCAGTACTTC. It yields the protein CASSAGLAGGGKNIQYF.

Note on this clone: This sample includes further DNA sequences coding for the same CDR3. This chain uses TRBV28 with TRBJ2-7; TRBD2 aligns across 12 bases. The V segment lost 10 bases and the J segment 2 bases; nucleotides outside the gene matches: 3. The CDR3 is 13 amino acids. CDR1 is MDHEN, CDR2 SYDVKM, per germline. CDR3 nucleotides: TGTGCCACCAGGACTAGCGGGACCTACGAGCAGTACTTC. Translated: CATRTSGTYEQYF.